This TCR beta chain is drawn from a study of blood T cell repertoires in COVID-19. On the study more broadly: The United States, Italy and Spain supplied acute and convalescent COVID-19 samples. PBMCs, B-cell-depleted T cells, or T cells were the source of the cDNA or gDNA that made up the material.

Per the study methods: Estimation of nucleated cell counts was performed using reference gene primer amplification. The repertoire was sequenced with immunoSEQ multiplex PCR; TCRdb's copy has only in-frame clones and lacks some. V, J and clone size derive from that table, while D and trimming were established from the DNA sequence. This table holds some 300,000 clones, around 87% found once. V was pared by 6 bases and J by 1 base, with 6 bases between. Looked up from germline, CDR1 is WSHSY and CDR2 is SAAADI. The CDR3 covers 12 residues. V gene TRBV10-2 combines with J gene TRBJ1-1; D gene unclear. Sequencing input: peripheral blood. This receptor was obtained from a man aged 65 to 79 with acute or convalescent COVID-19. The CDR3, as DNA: TGCGCCAGCAGCAGACAGAACACTGAAGCTTTCTTT. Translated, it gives CASSRQNTEAFF.